These 18 T cell receptor beta chains originate from one sample sequenced in a study of T cells in Graves' hyperthyroidism and ophthalmopathy. Amplification of TCR beta CDR3 regions used RNA as the template. With the HTBI primer set, the TCR CDR3 went through a first round of RT-PCR. TCRdb processed the multiplex PCR reads anew with MiXCR; each CDR3 protein has one entry. This sample has about 400,000 distinct CDR3 sequences, with around 15% found just once. The specimen sequenced was blood. These receptors were taken from a man in his late teens or twenties with Graves' ophthalmopathy.

There are many counts of this clonotype. Relative to the germline gene, one junction end is altered; a read error may explain this. V and J are TRBV3-1 and TRBJ2-7; tentative D call: TRBD2 (6 bases). This CDR3 has 11 amino acids. Germline V gene lookup returns CDR1 LGHDT and CDR2 YNNKEL (reference sequence). CDR3 nucleotides: TGTGCCAGCAGCCAAGATCTGGGACTTAACTTC. Amino acid sequence: CASSQDLGLNF.

This clonotype was seen a handful of times. The V gene is TRBV7-6, the J gene TRBJ2-7; 9 nucleotides agree with TRBD1. Germline V gene lookup returns CDR1 SGHVS and CDR2 FNYEAQ. This CDR3 spans 16 amino acids. After removal of 4 bases from V and 1 base from J, the junction contained 8 bases not matched to a gene. In DNA form, the CDR3 reads TGTGCCAGCAGCTGGAGCCGGGACAGGGAATCCTACGAGCAGTACTTC. As protein: CASSWSRDRESYEQYF.

This clonotype was counted many times. V is TRBV27 and J is TRBJ1-2; D is unresolved. Per the germline V gene, CDR1 is MNHEY and CDR2 is SMNVEV (reference sequence). The germline V and J ends were trimmed by 2 bases and 4 bases, with 14 bases remaining between them. The CDR3 is 15 amino acids. The CDR3 is CASSLGAETTYGYTF. The CDR3 DNA sequence: TGTGCCAGCAGTTTAGGTGCAGAGACTACCTATGGCTACACCTTC.

This clonotype has ten or more counts. This CDR3 reads CASSAGGLVQPQHF. The CDR3 coding sequence is TGTGCCAGCTCGGCAGGGGGGCTGGTACAGCCCCAGCATTTT. This chain links TRBV18 with TRBJ1-5; 7 positions agree with TRBD1. Germline CDR1 reads KGHSH; CDR2 reads LQKENI. Trimming cost V 6 bases and J 7 bases; bases outside gene matches: 9. The length of the CDR3 is 14 residues.

V gene TRBV10-1 combines with J gene TRBJ2-1; the match to TRBD2 covers 8 bases. Trimming removed 6 bases from V and 2 bases from J; junction bases left unmatched: 6. Germline CDR1 is WNHNN and CDR2 is SYGVQD (reference sequence). This CDR3 is built from 15 residues. CDR3 region: CASRTGGAAYNEQFF. The CDR3 DNA reads as TGCGCCAGCAGAACCGGGGGGGCGGCCTACAATGAGCAGTTCTTC.

This clonotype appeared many times. The chain is built from TRBV3-1 and TRBJ2-7; D tentatively reads TRBD1 or TRBD2 (5 bases each). The germline CDR1 and CDR2 sequences are LGHDT and YNNKEL (reference sequence). Trimming shortened V by 1 base and J by 7 bases, and 11 bases separated the two germline ends. The CDR3 loop spans 13 amino acids. The CDR3 DNA is TGTGCCAGCAGCCAAGGGGGGTATTGGGAGCAGTACTTC. As protein: CASSQGGYWEQYF.

This clonotype was detected a few times. With a much larger clone just one base away, this may be a read error. V gene TRBV5-1 combines with J gene TRBJ2-1; D may match TRBD1 or TRBD2 (6 bases each). The CDR3 is 15 residues long. V was trimmed by 4 bases and J by 8 bases, leaving 19 bases between them. Per the germline V gene, CDR1 is SGHRS and CDR2 is YFSETQ. The CDR3 loop is CASSPGGTSYDEQFF. CDR3 DNA: TGCGCCAGCAGCCCCGGCGGGACATCTTACGATGAGCAGTTCTTC.

This clonotype was observed at least ten times. The chain has TRBV28 and TRBJ2-2, with 9 bases lining up with TRBD2. The V segment lost 5 bases and the J segment 9 bases; nucleotides outside the gene matches: 13. Germline CDR1 and CDR2: MDHEN and SYDVKM. The CDR3 runs to 16 residues. The CDR3 sequence: CASSPELAGLLRELFF. The CDR3 nucleotides are TGTGCCAGCAGTCCAGAACTAGCGGGCCTGCTCAGGGAGCTGTTTTTT.

Comment on this clonotype: Its ends do not fully match the called genes, so a read error is possible. J is TRBJ2-1 and V is TRBV2; TRBD2 is a possible D gene (7 bases). This CDR3 contains 14 residues. Per the germline V gene, CDR1 is SNHLY and CDR2 is FYNNEI. DNA for the CDR3: TGTGCCACCAGTGATTTGAGGGGGGGCAATGAGCAGTTCTTC. It is translated as CATSDLRGGNEQFF.

Ten or more counts support this clonotype. The CDR3 region has the DNA TGTGCCAGCAGTTACTCAAACGGTGTCGGGAGCTACACCTTC. It is translated as CASSYSNGVGSYTF. This chain links TRBV6-5 with TRBJ1-2; D is uncertain. Germline assignment: CDR1 MNHEY and CDR2 SVGAGI. CDR3 length: 14 residues. Trimming took off 0 bases at V and 9 bases at J, with 14 bases between the two ends.

This clonotype was found many times. The chain is built from TRBV15 and TRBJ2-1; 13 bases align to TRBD2. The CDR3 covers 17 residues. J was trimmed by 8 bases and V by 3 bases; bases with no gene match: 10. From germline, CDR1 is LNHNV and CDR2 YYDKDF (reference sequence). The CDR3 here is CATSSRVTSGGLDEQFF. Written as DNA, the CDR3 is TGTGCCACCAGCAGCAGAGTGACTAGCGGGGGGCTAGATGAGCAGTTCTTC. The full variable domain, completed using reference TRBV15 and TRBJ2-1, is DAMVIQNPRYQVTQFGKPVTLSCSQTLNHNVMYWYQQKSSQAPKLLFHYYDKDFNNEADTPDNFQSRRPNTSFCFLDIRSPGLGDTAMYLCATSSRVTSGGLDEQFFGPGTRLTVL.

This clonotype showed up many times. V and J are TRBV20-1 and TRBJ2-5; the D is unclear. The CDR3 runs to 11 residues. Trimming left V 0 bases short and J 5 bases short, with 4 bases between. The germline V gene encodes CDR1 DFQATT and CDR2 SNEGSKA (reference sequence). The CDR3 region has the DNA TGCAGTGCTAGAGATGCGGAGACCCAGTACTTC. Its protein is CSARDAETQYF.

This clonotype was counted many times. The genes are TRBV4-1 and TRBJ2-5; 14 bases agree with TRBD2. V was pared by 4 bases and J by 2 bases, with 3 bases of the junction left unmatched. The CDR3 sequence is 16 residues long. Germline V lookup: CDR1 MGHRA, CDR2 YSYEKL. CDR3 loop: CASSLGLAGVQETQYF. The DNA for the CDR3 is TGCGCCAGCAGCCTGGGACTAGCGGGGGTACAAGAGACCCAGTACTTC.

This clonotype was observed many times. The V and J genes are TRBV9 and TRBJ2-7; 7 bases map to TRBD1. Germline lookup yields CDR1 SGDLS and CDR2 YYNGEE. V shed 0 bases and J 2 bases; nucleotides not matched to a gene: 5. CDR3 size: 15 residues. The CDR3, as DNA: TGTGCCAGCAGCGTAGACGCGACAGGGACCTACGAGCAGTACTTC. It encodes CASSVDATGTYEQYF.

This clonotype was seen many times. The chain joins TRBV9 to TRBJ2-3; D is uncertain. The V end lost 0 bases, the J end lost 6 bases, and 11 bases lay between the germline ends. The CDR3 is 14 residues long. In germline, CDR1 is SGDLS, CDR2 YYNGEE. CDR3 sequence reads: CASSVAPSYDTQYF. CDR3 nucleotide sequence: TGTGCCAGCAGCGTAGCTCCGAGTTACGATACGCAGTATTTT.

The chain has TRBV29-1 and TRBJ2-2, with a weak D call TRBD1 (5 bases). This CDR3 has 12 residues. CDR1 SQVTM and CDR2 ANQGSEA come from the germline V gene. Trimming stripped 5 bases from V and 7 bases from J, with 11 bases between. DNA for the CDR3: TGCAGCGTTCGTCAGGGTCACGGGGAGCTGTTTTTT. Translated, it gives CSVRQGHGELFF.

There are many counts of this clonotype. V gene TRBV2 combines with J gene TRBJ1-1, with a possible D match to TRBD1 (5 bases). Germline assignment: CDR1 SNHLY and CDR2 FYNNEI. The length of the CDR3 is 12 residues. Trimming took off 9 bases at V and 4 bases at J, with 12 bases between the two ends. The CDR3: CARTQGVTEAFF. The CDR3 bases are TGTGCCAGAACCCAAGGGGTCACTGAAGCTTTCTTT.

The chain employs TRBV7-3 and TRBJ2-1, with 10 positions matching TRBD2. Trimming cost V 3 bases and J 8 bases; bases outside gene matches: 7. Germline assignment: CDR1 SGHTA and CDR2 FQGTGA. This CDR3 is built from 15 residues. In DNA, the CDR3 is TGTGCCAGCAGCTTTTGGGCTAGCGGGAGCTATGAGCAGTTCTTC. Translating gives CASSFWASGSYEQFF.